A single sample is the source of the 30 T cell receptor beta chains below, sequenced in a study of Ad26.COV2.S vaccination and SARS-CoV-2 variants. Treatment meaning: around 19 received Ad26.COV2.S at low or high dose, single or two shots; several received placebo; per-sample allocation not given. Specimen acquisition occurred on day 63 following the initial vaccine or placebo injection. Repertoires were generated with immunoSEQ multiplex PCR, while TCRdb's copy carries only in-frame clones and drops some. Altogether about 480,000 clones are present, around nine tenths being singletons, with the ten largest covering roughly 13%. The specimen comprised peripheral blood, sampled in a trial of Ad26.COV2.S vaccine versus placebo. The receptors stem from a person aged 18 to 65 who received the Ad26.COV2.S COVID-19 vaccine or a placebo.

The chain has TRBV7-3 and TRBJ2-3; D ambiguous. Trimming stripped 3 bases from V and 5 bases from J, with 9 bases between. Germline V gives CDR1 SGHTA, CDR2 FQGTGA. This CDR3 spans 13 amino acids. The CDR3 DNA follows: TGTGCCAGCAGCTTGGCTAGAAGAGATACGCAGTATTTT. This translates into CASSLARRDTQYF.

The chain has TRBV10-3 and TRBJ1-5; no clear D gene. Germline V gives CDR1 ENHRY, CDR2 SYGVKD. V lost 2 bases to trimming and J lost 4 bases, with 6 bases between them. This CDR3 spans 13 amino acids. This chain's CDR3 is CAISEAGNQPQHF. CDR3 in DNA: TGTGCCATCAGTGAGGCGGGAAATCAGCCCCAGCATTTT.

The rearrangement links TRBV4-1 to TRBJ1-1; no firm D call. CDR1 is MGHRA, CDR2 YSYEKL, per germline. V was shortened by 3 bases and J by 0 bases, with 17 bases between the two germline ends. The CDR3 extends over 17 amino acids. The DNA for the CDR3 is TGCGCCAGCAGCCATTCCTTAGGGAACAGACTGAACACTGAAGCTTTCTTT. Protein: CASSHSLGNRLNTEAFF.

The chain uses TRBV10-3 and TRBJ2-7, with 9 nucleotides matching TRBD2. Germline CDR1 reads ENHRY; CDR2 reads SYGVKD. CDR3 length equals 13 residues. With 6 bases clipped from V and 6 bases from J, the junction kept 6 bases outside the gene matches. The CDR3 reads CAIRASGIGEQYF. DNA for the CDR3: TGTGCCATCAGGGCTAGCGGGATTGGCGAGCAGTACTTC.

This chain joins TRBV3-1 (or the pseudogene TRBV3-2) and TRBJ2-2; possibly TRBD2 for D (6 bases). V lost 6 bases and J lost 8, with 13 bases in between. CDR1 is LGHDT, CDR2 YNNKEL, per germline (reference sequence). The CDR3 has 13 amino acids. The CDR3 nucleotides are TGTGCCAGCAGACAGACCAGCGGGGGGGAGCTGTTTTTT. Translation: CASRQTSGGELFF.

The chain combines TRBV4-2 with TRBJ1-5; D not certain. V lost 0 bases and J lost 4, with 13 bases in between. The CDR3 has 16 residues. The germline V gene has CDR1 LGHNA and CDR2 YNFKEQ. CDR3 in DNA: TGTGCCAGCAGCCAAGAGGCTCAGCAAAGGAATCAGCCCCAGCATTTT. It translates to CASSQEAQQRNQPQHF.

V gene TRBV6-2 or TRBV6-3 combines with J gene TRBJ1-5; D unclear. The CDR3 contains 18 residues. Germline CDR1 and CDR2: MNHEY and SVGEGT. V lost 6 bases to trimming and J lost 0 bases, with 21 bases between them. CDR3 coding DNA: TGTGCCAGCAGCTTGCCTCCCCTTATTCCGTATAGCAATCAGCCCCAGCATTTT. This translates into CASSLPPLIPYSNQPQHF.

The gene calls are TRBV30 and TRBJ2-4; D remains ambiguous. CDR3 length: 13 amino acids. Germline V CDR1 and CDR2: GTSNPN, SVGIG (reference sequence). V lost 0 bases and J 2 bases, leaving 5 bases between the germline ends. In nucleotides, the CDR3 is TGTGCCTGGAGTGTAGGGCCCAAAAACATTCAGTACTTC. It translates to CAWSVGPKNIQYF.

The chain uses TRBV28 and TRBJ2-5, with D perhaps matching TRBD1 (5 bases). V lost 2 bases and J lost 3, with 13 bases in between. Germline-derived CDR1 and CDR2 are MDHEN and SYDVKM. The CDR3 contains 15 residues. The CDR3 loop reads CASSLQAPGKETQYF. CDR3 sequence (DNA): TGTGCCAGCAGTTTACAGGCCCCAGGGAAAGAGACCCAGTACTTC. Complete variable domain (other parts from reference TRBV28 and TRBJ2-5): DVKVTQSSRYLVKRTGEKVFLECVQDMDHENMFWYRQDPGLGLRLIYFSYDVKMKEKGDIPEGYSVSREKKERFSLILESASTNQTSMYLCASSLQAPGKETQYFGPGTRLLVL.

V and J are TRBV6-2 or TRBV6-3 and TRBJ2-7, with a tentative D call TRBD2 (6 bases). The CDR3 runs 12 residues. The ends were cut back, 5 bases at V and 7 bases at J, with 12 bases in the middle. Germline CDR1 is MNHEY and CDR2 is SVGEGT. CDR3 nucleotide sequence: TGTGCCAGCAGTCTCCTGGGGGGAGAGCAGTACTTC. It encodes CASSLLGGEQYF.

The chain employs TRBV28 and TRBJ1-6; D uncertain. V dropped 6 bases and J dropped 10 bases, with 16 bases sitting between them. There are 14 residues in the CDR3. The germline CDR1 and CDR2 sequences are MDHEN and SYDVKM. The CDR3 region is CASRGVPLASPLHF. CDR3 bases: TGTGCCAGCAGAGGCGTACCGCTGGCATCACCCCTCCACTTT.

This clone has only one observation. The same CDR3 also results from other DNA sequences found in this sample. This sequence joins TRBV2 and TRBJ2-5; 8 positions agree with TRBD1. V trimming: 6 bases; J trimming: 2 bases; junction bases outside the gene matches: 2. The CDR3 is 13 amino acids. Per the germline V gene, CDR1 is SNHLY and CDR2 is FYNNEI. CDR3 bases: TGTGCCAGCAGCCGGGACAGGCAAGAGACCCAGTACTTC. Its protein is CASSRDRQETQYF.

V is TRBV6-5 and J is TRBJ1-1; possible D gene TRBD1, 6 bases. The CDR3 spans 15 residues. V was cut by 6 bases and J by 0 bases, with 14 bases left in between. The V gene's germline CDR1 is MNHEY and CDR2 SVGAGI. CDR3 amino acids: CASSYGGFMNTEAFF. CDR3 sequence (DNA): TGTGCCAGCAGCTACGGGGGCTTTATGAACACTGAAGCTTTCTTT.

This chain connects TRBV20-1 to TRBJ2-7; perhaps TRBD2 as D (5 bases). The CDR3 is 13 residues long. The V end was cut by 3 bases, the J end by 7 bases, with 16 bases between. CDR1 and CDR2 from the germline V gene are DFQATT and SNEGSKA (reference sequence). DNA of the CDR3: TGCAGTGCTAGTTTAACGGGGTCGGGGGAGCAGTACTTC. Its translation: CSASLTGSGEQYF.

The rearrangement links TRBV19 to TRBJ2-2; perhaps TRBD2 as D (5 bases). Germline assignment: CDR1 LNHDA and CDR2 SQIVND (reference sequence). This CDR3 spans 14 amino acids. Trimming removed 7 bases at V and 1 base at J, with 10 bases between. The CDR3 nucleotides are TGTGCCAGTAACTTCGGGGTGAACACCGGGGAGCTGTTTTTT. This codes for CASNFGVNTGELFF. The full variable domain, completed using reference TRBV19 and TRBJ2-2, is DGGITQSPKYLFRKEGQNVTLSCEQNLNHDAMYWYRQDPGQGLRLIYYSQIVNDFQKGDIAEGYSVSREKKESFPLTVTSAQKNPTAFYLCASNFGVNTGELFFGEGSRLTVL.

This chain joins TRBV9 and TRBJ2-2, with D unclear. Germline V CDR1 and CDR2: SGDLS, YYNGEE. This CDR3 has 13 residues. V was cut by 7 bases and J by 7 bases, with 14 bases left in between. CDR3 in amino acids: CASSWKTGGELFF. CDR3 nucleotides: TGTGCCAGCTCGTGGAAGACCGGCGGGGAGCTGTTTTTT. Using reference TRBV9 and TRBJ2-2 for the parts outside the CDR3, the full variable domain is DSGVTQTPKHLITATGQRVTLRCSPRSGDLSVYWYQQSLDQGLQFLIQYYNGEERAKGNILERFSAQQFPDLHSELNLSSLELGDSALYFCASSWKTGGELFFGEGSRLTVL.

This clone was seen only once. The CDR3 nucleotides read TGTGCCAGCAAACCCCGACTAGCGGGTAACGAGCAGTACTTC. This encodes CASKPRLAGNEQYF. V gene TRBV6-5 combines with J gene TRBJ2-7; 10 bases align to TRBD2. The CDR3 has 14 amino acids. V was pared by 7 bases and J by 5 bases, with 8 bases of the junction left unmatched. Germline V gene lookup returns CDR1 MNHEY and CDR2 SVGAGI.

This chain uses TRBV28 with TRBJ1-5; D remains unclear. The germline V gene has CDR1 MDHEN and CDR2 SYDVKM. Trimming took 6 bases from V and 9 from J, leaving 18 bases between them. CDR3 length equals 14 residues. The CDR3 is CASSPRTAPAPQHF. Written as DNA, the CDR3 is TGTGCCAGCAGCCCGAGGACCGCCCCGGCGCCCCAGCATTTT.

The chain recombines TRBV10-3 with TRBJ2-2; D remains ambiguous. The CDR3 covers 17 residues. The germline CDR1 and CDR2 sequences are ENHRY and SYGVKD. V was clipped by 4 bases and J by 1 base, with 16 bases between them. DNA of the CDR3: TGTGCCATCAGTGTCCTTCCTCCTCTGGGGAACACCGGGGAGCTGTTTTTT. Translation: CAISVLPPLGNTGELFF.

The chain carries TRBV9 and TRBJ2-1, with D perhaps TRBD2 (5 bases). Trimming removed 2 bases at V and 8 bases at J, with 14 bases between. Germline V gives CDR1 SGDLS, CDR2 YYNGEE. The CDR3 runs to 14 residues. The CDR3 coding sequence is TGTGCCAGCAGCGTTGCGGGTCTAGGTGATGAGCAGTTCTTC. It yields the protein CASSVAGLGDEQFF.

V gene TRBV27 combines with J gene TRBJ2-7; D unresolved. V lost 3 bases and J lost 6, with 12 bases in between. Germline CDR1 MNHEY, CDR2 SMNVEV (reference sequence). The CDR3 length is 13 residues. In DNA form, the CDR3 reads TGTGCCAGCAGTTTCGGCCACTCCGTCGAGCAGTACTTC. It translates to CASSFGHSVEQYF.

This rearrangement joins TRBV21-1 to TRBJ2-1; the DNA was not compared with TRBD2, the D call given in the table. TRBV21-1 is an annotated pseudogene. The CDR3 contains 16 residues. CDR3 DNA: TGTGCCAGCAGCCTCCGACTAGCGGGAGGCCCCAATGAGCAGTTCTTC. Its protein product is CASSLRLAGGPNEQFF.

The chain is built from TRBV3-1 (or the pseudogene TRBV3-2) and TRBJ1-2; no clear D. Germline loops: CDR1 LGHDT, CDR2 YNNKEL (reference sequence). V was cut by 8 bases and J by 2 bases, with 9 bases left in between. The CDR3 is made up of 12 amino acids. The CDR3 protein is CASGSQNYGYTF. CDR3 coding DNA: TGTGCCAGCGGTAGTCAGAACTATGGCTACACCTTC.

This clone has a handful of counts. The chain has TRBV9 and TRBJ1-4, with TRBD1 matching over 10 bases. V lost 4 bases and J lost 12; bases outside the gene matches: 6. Germline lookup yields CDR1 SGDLS and CDR2 YYNGEE. CDR3 length: 13 amino acids. CDR3 loop: CASSPSGTGELFF. The CDR3 DNA is TGTGCCAGCAGCCCCTCCGGGACAGGGGAACTGTTTTTT. The full variable domain, rest sourced from reference TRBV9 and TRBJ1-4, is DSGVTQTPKHLITATGQRVTLRCSPRSGDLSVYWYQQSLDQGLQFLIQYYNGEERAKGNILERFSAQQFPDLHSELNLSSLELGDSALYFCASSPSGTGELFFGSGTQLSVL.

The V call is TRBV28, the J call TRBJ1-2, with D perhaps TRBD1 (6 bases). This CDR3 comprises 13 residues. Between the trimmed V and J ends, which lost 5 bases and 8 bases, there was a span of 15 bases. CDR1 is MDHEN, CDR2 SYDVKM, per germline. The CDR3 DNA reads TGTGCCAGCAGTGAGGGGGGCCAGAGGGGCTACACCTTC. This codes for CASSEGGQRGYTF.

The chain links TRBV27 to TRBJ1-5; D might be TRBD1 (5 bases). The CDR3 is 16 residues long. From germline, CDR1 is MNHEY and CDR2 SMNVEV (reference sequence). V lost 5 bases, J lost 4 bases, and 18 bases lay in between. The CDR3 DNA follows: TGTGCCAGCAGTCCCCGGACAATCGGGAAGAATCAGCCCCAGCATTTT. The encoded protein is CASSPRTIGKNQPQHF.

For the CDR3, the DNA is TGCGCCAGCAGCTTGCCGAGGGGGGGCTCGGACACTGAAGCTTTCTTT. Translating gives CASSLPRGGSDTEAFF. J is TRBJ1-1 and V is TRBV5-1; a weak D match, TRBD1 (6 bases). The length of the CDR3 is 16 residues. V gave up 1 base and J gave up 3 bases, with 16 bases separating them. Germline V gene data show CDR1 as SGHRS and CDR2 as YFSETQ.

The V gene is TRBV6-5, the J gene TRBJ1-2; D perhaps matches TRBD1 (5 bases). This CDR3 region has 15 residues. Germline CDR1 and CDR2: MNHEY and SVGAGI. V dropped 5 bases and J dropped 0 bases, with 13 bases sitting between them. The CDR3 is CASSPQPDTNYGYTF. The CDR3 nucleotides read TGTGCCAGCAGTCCTCAGCCGGACACTAACTATGGCTACACCTTC.

The chain links TRBV28 to TRBJ2-7; 11 bases agree with TRBD1. The CDR3 is made up of 15 amino acids. V was pared by 5 bases and J by 2 bases, with 5 bases of the junction left unmatched. From germline, CDR1 is MDHEN and CDR2 SYDVKM. CDR3 protein: CASSVPGQGAYEQYF. Written as DNA, the CDR3 is TGTGCCAGCAGTGTACCGGGACAGGGGGCCTACGAGCAGTACTTC.

V usage is TRBV5-1 and J usage is TRBJ2-7; 13 bases are shared with TRBD2. V lost 5 bases and J lost 3; bases outside the gene matches: 5. CDR1 SGHRS and CDR2 YFSETQ come from the germline V gene. This CDR3 region has 15 residues. The CDR3 region is CASRRTSGSDYEQYF. CDR3 bases: TGCGCCAGCAGAAGGACTAGCGGGAGCGACTACGAGCAGTACTTC.